The 21 T cell receptor beta chains below come from one sample, sequenced in a study of cytomegalovirus exposure and HLA in healthy donors. 13 Jbeta primers and 60 Vbeta primers were used for the PCR. Produced via immunoSEQ multiplex PCR; TCRdb's table is partial and in-frame only. This sample has 55,000 to 80,000 clones, with 60% to 75% found just once. Sequencing was carried out using PBMCs. These receptor sequences come from a man aged 35 to 55 in good health and CMV-seropositive.

The rearrangement uses TRBV7-2 and TRBJ2-7; D remains unclear. CDR3 length: 13 amino acids. Per germline, CDR1 SGHTA and CDR2 FQGNSA. V dropped 5 bases and J dropped 0 bases, with 8 bases sitting between them. For the CDR3, the DNA is TGTGCCAGCAGCGCGGCGGTCTCCTACGAGCAGTACTTC. Its protein product is CASSAAVSYEQYF.

The chain employs TRBV29-1 and TRBJ2-3; TRBD2 matches at 7 bases. J gave up 0 bases and V 7 bases, and 4 bases lay outside the gene matches. Germline V gene data show CDR1 as SQVTM and CDR2 as ANQGSEA. The CDR3 contains 13 residues. The DNA for the CDR3 is TGCAGCGCCAGACTAGCAAGCACAGATACGCAGTATTTT. Protein product: CSARLASTDTQYF.

The V gene is TRBV27, the J gene TRBJ1-3, with no clear D. Germline assignment: CDR1 MNHEY and CDR2 SMNVEV (reference sequence). V was shortened by 4 bases and J by 0 bases, with 13 bases between the two germline ends. The length of the CDR3 is 16 residues. CDR3 amino acids: CASSSPQVSSGNTIYF. The CDR3 nucleotides are TGTGCCAGCAGTTCCCCTCAGGTGTCCTCTGGAAACACCATATATTTT.

This rearrangement joins TRBV5-8 to TRBJ2-1; 12 bases fit TRBD2. The germline V gene encodes CDR1 SGHTS and CDR2 YDEGEE. V shed 0 bases, J shed 7 bases, and the junction held 5 bases outside the gene matches. CDR3 size: 16 residues. For the CDR3, the DNA is TGTGCCAGCAGCTTGGCCTGGCTAGCGGGGGGGAATGAGCAGTTCTTC. Its translation is CASSLAWLAGGNEQFF.

The chain carries TRBV6-5 and TRBJ2-5; 7 bases match TRBD1. The CDR3 is made up of 13 amino acids. With 5 bases clipped from V and 3 bases from J, the junction kept 3 bases outside the gene matches. Germline-derived CDR1 and CDR2 are MNHEY and SVGAGI. This chain's CDR3 is CASSQTGKETQYF. CDR3 DNA sequence: TGTGCCAGCAGTCAGACAGGGAAAGAGACCCAGTACTTC.

The chain links TRBV28 to TRBJ2-1; 11 nucleotides agree with TRBD2. The trim removed 7 bases at V and 9 bases at J, leaving 11 bases unmatched. This CDR3 region has 15 residues. The germline V gene encodes CDR1 MDHEN and CDR2 SYDVKM. The CDR3 region is CASTSGSGGVGEQFF. CDR3 sequence (DNA): TGTGCCAGCACCTCCGGTAGCGGGGGGGTTGGTGAGCAGTTCTTC.

This rearrangement joins TRBV4-1 to TRBJ1-3; possible D gene TRBD1, 5 bases. The length of the CDR3 is 16 residues. V was cut by 0 bases and J by 2 bases, with 11 bases left in between. Per germline, CDR1 MGHRA and CDR2 YSYEKL. CDR3 sequence: CASSQEVRAAGNTIYF. The DNA for the CDR3 is TGCGCCAGCAGCCAAGAAGTCAGGGCCGCTGGAAACACCATATATTTT.

The chain couples TRBV30 to TRBJ2-1, with 7 bases fitting TRBD2. V lost 0 bases to trimming and J lost 7 bases; unmatched junction nucleotides: 9. The CDR3 has 15 residues. CDR1 and CDR2 (germline): GTSNPN, SVGIG (reference sequence). Here the CDR3 reads CAWSVLGGGTNEQFF. The CDR3, as DNA: TGTGCCTGGAGTGTACTGGGCGGGGGTACAAATGAGCAGTTCTTC.

The V call is TRBV7-8, the J call TRBJ1-6, with TRBD1 matching over 8 bases. This CDR3 is 20 amino acids long. CDR1 is SGHVS, CDR2 FQNEAQ, per germline. The V and J ends lost 5 bases and 0 bases, in that order; junction bases with no gene match: 15. The CDR3 nucleotides read TGTGCCAGCAGCCTTGACTACAGGGGGTCCTCTAGCTCCTATAATTCACCCCTCCACTTT. Encoded protein: CASSLDYRGSSSSYNSPLHF.

The V call is TRBV4-2, the J call TRBJ2-7, with D perhaps TRBD2 (6 bases). This CDR3 contains 16 residues. Germline CDR1 and CDR2: LGHNA and YNFKEQ. The ends were cut back, 4 bases at V and 5 bases at J, with 21 bases in the middle. This chain's CDR3 is CASSLSPTGGVDEQYF. CDR3 nucleotide sequence: TGTGCCAGCAGCCTCAGCCCAACCGGGGGTGTCGACGAGCAGTACTTC.

For this clone: Germline is not matched at one junction end, which may reflect a read error. CDR3 DNA: TGTGCCAGCAGTGACTCGACAGGCCTCAAACTGTTTTTT. Translating it yields CASSDSTGLKLFF. V gene TRBV6-5 combines with J gene TRBJ1-4; possible D gene TRBD1, 6 bases. This CDR3 has 13 amino acids. The germline gives CDR1 MNHEY, CDR2 SVGAGI.

This clone was counted only a few times. This chain links TRBV13 with TRBJ1-5; D is uncertain. This CDR3 contains 14 residues. Germline V gene sequence: CDR1 PRHDT, CDR2 FYEKMQ (reference sequence). V dropped 0 bases and J dropped 1 base, with 4 bases sitting between them. In nucleotides, the CDR3 is TGTGCCAGCAGCTTAGGGCGGAGCAATCAGCCCCAGCATTTT. Translated, it gives CASSLGRSNQPQHF.

The chain employs TRBV28 and TRBJ1-2, with 10 bases aligning to TRBD1. CDR1 MDHEN and CDR2 SYDVKM come from the germline V gene. The CDR3 length is 14 residues. V was pared by 5 bases and J by 5 bases, with 5 bases of the junction left unmatched. The CDR3 nucleotides read TGTGCCAGCAGTCAGACAGGGGGCTGGTATGGCTACACCTTC. As protein: CASSQTGGWYGYTF.

This clone occurred a few times. CDR3 in DNA: TGTGCCAGCAGCCGGGACAGGGCCCTCTACGAGCAGTACTTC. It codes for CASSRDRALYEQYF. The chain links TRBV2 to TRBJ2-5, with 9 bases that match TRBD1. The DNA end favors TRBJ2-7, so the J call may be wrong. The CDR3 length is 14 residues. Germline V gene data show CDR1 as SNHLY and CDR2 as FYNNEI.

This chain uses TRBV6-5 with TRBJ1-4; 7 bases are a match to TRBD1. CDR3 length: 12 amino acids. Germline V gene lookup returns CDR1 MNHEY and CDR2 SVGAGI. V was pared by 5 bases and J by 11 bases, with 5 bases of the junction left unmatched. The CDR3 region has the DNA TGTGCCAGCAGTCGGGACAGAGTGAAACTGTTTTTT. Protein product: CASSRDRVKLFF.

This clone was found a few times. J is TRBJ1-2 and V is TRBV5-1; 8 bases are shared with TRBD1. From germline, CDR1 is SGHRS and CDR2 YFSETQ. The CDR3 is 14 residues long. Trimming at V came to 5 bases and at J to 10 bases, leaving 13 bases not matched to a gene. The DNA for the CDR3 is TGCGCCAGCAGTATTTCGCCTGGACAGGGATCCTACACCTTC. Translated, it gives CASSISPGQGSYTF.

The chain uses TRBV5-5 and TRBJ1-2, with D unclear. CDR3 size: 13 residues. V lost 1 base, J lost 2 bases, and 6 bases lay in between. Germline loops: CDR1 SGHKS, CDR2 YYEKEE (reference sequence). CDR3 sequence (DNA): TGTGCCAGCAGCTTGTCGGGGAACTATGGCTACACCTTC. It translates to CASSLSGNYGYTF.

The chain carries TRBV7-8 and TRBJ2-7; TRBD1 is a possible D gene (6 bases). V lost 2 bases, J lost 2 bases, and 16 bases lay in between. CDR1 and CDR2 (germline): SGHVS, FQNEAQ. The CDR3 contains 16 residues. CDR3 DNA sequence: TGTGCCAGCAGCTTAAGATCCCGGGACACAACCTACGAGCAGTACTTC. Residues: CASSLRSRDTTYEQYF. Looking up the rest from reference TRBV7-8 and TRBJ2-7 gives the full variable domain: GAGVSQSPRYKVAKRGQDVALRCDPISGHVSLFWYQQALGQGPEFLTYFQNEAQLDKSGLPSDRFFAERPEGSVSTLKIQRTQQEDSAVYLCASSLRSRDTTYEQYFGPGTRLTVT.

In regard to this clone: The junction does not match germline at one end; this may be a read error. The chain combines TRBV7-2 with TRBJ1-4; no clear D gene. Germline values: CDR1 SGHTA, CDR2 FQGNSA. The length of the CDR3 is 14 residues. As DNA, the CDR3 is TGTGCCGGCAGCTTAGATGAGGGTGGGGAAAAACTGTTTTTT. It specifies CAGSLDEGGEKLFF. Full variable domain (remainder filled in from reference TRBV7-2 and TRBJ1-4): GAGVSQSPSNKVTEKGKDVELRCDPISGHTALYWYRQSLGQGLEFLIYFQGNSAPDKSGLPSDRFSAERTGGSVSTLTIQRTQQEDSAVYLCAGSLDEGGEKLFFGSGTQLSVL.

The chain combines TRBV30 with TRBJ2-2; tentative D call: TRBD2 (5 bases). CDR3 length equals 10 residues. Trimming took 5 bases from V and 7 from J, leaving 5 bases between them. Germline loops: CDR1 GTSNPN, CDR2 SVGIG (reference sequence). CDR3 DNA: TGTGCCTGGGGAGGCGGGGAGCTGTTTTTT. Translation gives CAWGGGELFF.

This clone showed up just a few times. This rearrangement joins TRBV5-6 to TRBJ1-6; TRBD1 might be the D (6 bases). Germline V gene data show CDR1 as SGHDT and CDR2 as YYEEEE. The V end was cut by 3 bases, the J end by 7 bases, with 14 bases between. This CDR3 spans 15 amino acids. The CDR3 loop is CASSSMGAGNSPLHF. The CDR3 nucleotides read TGTGCCAGCAGCTCCATGGGGGCTGGAAATTCACCCCTCCACTTT.